These 11 T cell receptor beta chains share one sample of origin, sequenced in a study of beta chain features in type 1 diabetes. Isolated RNA was reverse transcribed in full, so expressed TCRB transcripts were sequenced. The protocol was immunoSEQ multiplex PCR, while the TCRdb copy is restricted to in-frame clones and leaves out a portion. The repertoire holds approximately 300,000 clones, with approximately 11% as singletons. Sequences were obtained from naive CD4+ T cells from blood. The receptors derive from a woman younger than 45 in good health.

The V call is TRBV4-3, the J call TRBJ1-4, with 9 bases fitting TRBD1. The CDR3 sequence is 15 residues long. Losses at the gene ends were 0 bases for V and 8 bases for J; bases not matched to a gene: 4. CDR1 and CDR2 from the germline V gene are LGHNA and YSLEER. CDR3 DNA sequence: TGCGCCAGCAGCCAAGACCGGGACAGGGACGAAAAACTGTTTTTT. Translation: CASSQDRDRDEKLFF.

The CDR3 here is CASSSWTSGTDTQYF. In DNA form, the CDR3 reads TGTGCCAGCAGCTCCTGGACTAGCGGCACAGATACGCAGTATTTT. The chain combines TRBV9 with TRBJ2-3; TRBD2 agrees at 9 bases. This CDR3 has 15 residues. Unmatched junction bases numbered 4, after V lost 4 bases and J lost 1 base. Germline lookup yields CDR1 SGDLS and CDR2 YYNGEE. Using reference TRBV9 and TRBJ2-3 for the parts outside the CDR3, the full variable domain is DSGVTQTPKHLITATGQRVTLRCSPRSGDLSVYWYQQSLDQGLQFLIQYYNGEERAKGNILERFSAQQFPDLHSELNLSSLELGDSALYFCASSSWTSGTDTQYFGPGTRLTVL.

This clone was recorded a few times. The chain has TRBV7-3 and TRBJ2-1; no reliable D call. CDR3 length: 13 amino acids. The V end lost 5 bases, the J end lost 7 bases, and 12 bases lay between the germline ends. Germline V lookup: CDR1 SGHTA, CDR2 FQGTGA. As DNA, the CDR3 is TGTGCCAGCAGCGCCCCCCCGGTGAATGAGCAGTTCTTC. This gives the protein CASSAPPVNEQFF.

The chain recombines TRBV7-2 with TRBJ2-7; TRBD1 agrees at 9 bases. The germline gives CDR1 SGHTA, CDR2 FQGNSA. The CDR3 runs to 13 residues. Germline trimming cut 5 bases from V and 3 bases from J; bases unmatched to any gene: 2. CDR3 in DNA: TGTGCCAGCAGCACGGGACAGGGCTACGAGCAGTACTTC. Translating gives CASSTGQGYEQYF. Variable domain in full (rest from reference TRBV7-2 and TRBJ2-7): GAGVSQSPSNKVTEKGKDVELRCDPISGHTALYWYRQSLGQGLEFLIYFQGNSAPDKSGLPSDRFSAERTGGSVSTLTIQRTQQEDSAVYLCASSTGQGYEQYFGPGTRLTVT.

This clone was seen more than once but under ten times. The chain couples TRBV28 to TRBJ2-7; 8 bases line up with TRBD1. This CDR3 is 15 amino acids long. Germline V gene data show CDR1 as MDHEN and CDR2 as SYDVKM. With 2 bases clipped from V and 1 base from J, the junction kept 4 bases outside the gene matches. As DNA, the CDR3 is TGTGCCAGCAGTTTAGTTCAGGGGGCTTCCTACGAGCAGTACTTC. Its protein product is CASSLVQGASYEQYF.

This clone has a handful of counts. The chain combines TRBV12-5 with TRBJ2-6; no reliable D call. Looked up from germline, CDR1 is LGHNT and CDR2 is FRNRAP. V was clipped by 6 bases and J by 0 bases, with 3 bases between them. There are 13 residues in the CDR3. CDR3 in DNA: TGTGCTAGTGGCAACTCTGGGGCCAACGTCCTGACTTTC. Residues: CASGNSGANVLTF.

A few counts support this clone. V usage is TRBV7-9 and J usage is TRBJ2-7; 10 positions agree with TRBD2. In germline, CDR1 is SEHNR, CDR2 FQNEAQ (reference sequence). The V and J ends lost 2 bases and 6 bases, in that order; junction bases with no gene match: 4. The CDR3 consists of 14 residues. The CDR3 nucleotides are TGTGCCAGCAGCTTAAGGACTAGCGGCTCCGAGCAGTACTTC. As protein: CASSLRTSGSEQYF.

This clone was recorded a few times. The J gene is TRBJ2-3, the V gene TRBV28, with a tentative D call TRBD1 (5 bases). V was clipped by 6 bases and J by 3 bases, with 16 bases between them. Germline loops: CDR1 MDHEN, CDR2 SYDVKM. This CDR3 has 15 amino acids. CDR3 sequence: CASSSTWTSTDTQYF. DNA of the CDR3: TGTGCCAGCAGCTCCACATGGACATCAACAGATACGCAGTATTTT.

The rearrangement joins TRBV19 to TRBJ2-5; weak D call: TRBD2 (5 bases). Germline V lookup: CDR1 LNHDA, CDR2 SQIVND (reference sequence). The CDR3 spans 15 residues. V was trimmed by 3 bases and J by 6 bases, leaving 17 bases between them. CDR3 sequence (DNA): TGTGCCAGTAGTATTAGGACCGAGCGGATCCAGACCCAGTACTTC. It specifies CASSIRTERIQTQYF.

Only a few counts were recorded for this clone. As DNA, the CDR3 is TGTGCCAGCAGTTCCACTCCCGAGACAGGGGATACGCAGTATTTT. Translated, it gives CASSSTPETGDTQYF. This rearrangement joins TRBV28 to TRBJ2-3; 7 bases are shared with TRBD1. V was pared by 4 bases and J by 6 bases, with 10 bases of the junction left unmatched. The V gene's germline CDR1 is MDHEN and CDR2 SYDVKM. The CDR3 extends over 15 amino acids.

This chain uses TRBV7-2 with TRBJ2-1; possible D gene TRBD2, 7 bases. Germline lookup yields CDR1 SGHTA and CDR2 FQGNSA. V lost 1 base and J 15 bases, leaving 22 bases between the germline ends. The CDR3 has 15 residues. Here the CDR3 DNA reads TGTGCCAGCAGCTTAGTACAGGGAAACTGGGAGGGGGGGTTCTTC. Amino acid sequence: CASSLVQGNWEGGFF.